Below are 26 T cell receptor beta chains sequenced from a single sample in a study of blood T cell repertoires in COVID-19. Sequencing was performed with immunoSEQ multiplex PCR; in TCRdb, only in-frame clones are kept and a portion is missing. This sample has roughly 140,000 clones, with over 70% found just once. The sequenced material came from peripheral blood. These receptors were collected from a woman between 45 and 65 years old with acute or convalescent COVID-19.

The chain's CDR3 is CASSIRGQSYTGELFF. CDR3 nucleotide sequence: TGTGCCAGTAGTATCCGAGGACAGAGCTACACCGGGGAGCTGTTTTTT. V and J are TRBV19 and TRBJ2-2; tentative D call: TRBD1 (6 bases). CDR1 and CDR2 (germline): LNHDA, SQIVND (reference sequence). V lost 3 bases, J lost 3 bases, and 14 bases lay in between. This CDR3 has 16 residues. The full variable domain, in which reference TRBV19 and TRBJ2-2 provide the parts outside the CDR3, is DGGITQSPKYLFRKEGQNVTLSCEQNLNHDAMYWYRQDPGQGLRLIYYSQIVNDFQKGDIAEGYSVSREKKESFPLTVTSAQKNPTAFYLCASSIRGQSYTGELFFGEGSRLTVL.

The chain couples TRBV19 to TRBJ2-2; 8 bases match TRBD2. V dropped 1 base and J dropped 4; count of bases not matched to a gene: 8. This CDR3 contains 17 residues. The germline V gene encodes CDR1 LNHDA and CDR2 SQIVND (reference sequence). CDR3: CASSIAGGKPSTGELFF. CDR3 coding DNA: TGTGCCAGTAGTATAGCGGGGGGGAAGCCAAGCACCGGGGAGCTGTTTTTT.

The chain employs TRBV18 and TRBJ1-2; D is undetermined. This CDR3 comprises 15 residues. Germline CDR1 reads KGHSH; CDR2 reads LQKENI. Trimming left V 3 bases short and J 0 bases short, with 11 bases between. Here the CDR3 DNA reads TGTGCCAGCTCACCCCAGGTTGTCCCTAACTATGGCTACACCTTC. This encodes CASSPQVVPNYGYTF.

The chain joins TRBV29-1 to TRBJ1-2; D perhaps matches TRBD1 (5 bases). The CDR3 covers 12 residues. The germline gives CDR1 SQVTM, CDR2 ANQGSEA. Trimming took off 5 bases at V and 3 bases at J, with 10 bases between the two ends. The CDR3 DNA reads TGCAGCGTTACCGACAGCCACTATGGCTACACCTTC. Protein sequence: CSVTDSHYGYTF.

The DNA of the CDR3 is TGTGCCAGAAGCAGACACTTTTTGCGTAGTGAAAAACTGTTTTTT. Amino acid sequence: CARSRHFLRSEKLFF. V and J are TRBV7-5 and TRBJ1-4; the D segment call TRBD1 is taken from the table without a DNA check. TRBV7-5 is given as a pseudogene. The length of the CDR3 is 15 residues.

The V call is TRBV7-3, the J call TRBJ2-1, with D possibly TRBD2 on 6 matching bases. CDR3 length: 16 amino acids. Trimming took 4 bases from V and 5 from J, leaving 18 bases between them. Per germline, CDR1 SGHTA and CDR2 FQGTGA. Here the CDR3 DNA reads TGTGCCAGCAGCTGGTCGGGAGCGGGTCTACACAATGAGCAGTTCTTC. This codes for CASSWSGAGLHNEQFF. Based on the CDR3 plus reference TRBV7-3 and TRBJ2-1, the full variable domain is GAGVSQTPSNKVTEKGKYVELRCDPISGHTALYWYRQSLGQGPEFLIYFQGTGAADDSGLPNDRFFAVRPEGSVSTLKIQRTERGDSAVYLCASSWSGAGLHNEQFFGPGTRLTVL.

Only one count was recorded for this clone. The V call is TRBV6-1, the J call TRBJ2-7, with 9 positions matching TRBD2. Germline assignment: CDR1 MNHNS and CDR2 SASEGT. The CDR3 spans 15 residues. V shed 2 bases and J 4 bases; nucleotides not matched to a gene: 6. CDR3 coding DNA: TGTGCCAGCAGTGAACCCGGGACTAGCAATTACGAGCAGTACTTC. As protein: CASSEPGTSNYEQYF.

The rearrangement links TRBV27 to TRBJ2-5; no clear D gene. Trimming took off 1 base at V and 4 bases at J, with 10 bases between the two ends. CDR1 is MNHEY, CDR2 SMNVEV, per germline (reference sequence). The CDR3 totals 14 residues. The CDR3 region is CASSLLGGGETQYF. CDR3 nucleotides: TGTGCCAGCAGTTTATTAGGCGGTGGAGAGACCCAGTACTTC.

The gene calls are TRBV9 and TRBJ2-3; weak D call: TRBD2 (6 bases). Germline V CDR1 and CDR2: SGDLS, YYNGEE. The CDR3 loop spans 19 amino acids. V was shortened by 4 bases and J by 5 bases, with 29 bases between the two germline ends. The DNA of the CDR3 is TGTGCCAGCAGCCCGCGAGGGAGGAGAGGGCAGACTGATGGAGATACGCAGTATTTT. Translated, it gives CASSPRGRRGQTDGDTQYF.

The chain is built from TRBV28 and TRBJ1-3; perhaps TRBD1 as D (5 bases). This CDR3 has 17 residues. Deletions cut 6 bases from V and 2 bases from J, with 20 bases between. Germline lookup yields CDR1 MDHEN and CDR2 SYDVKM. The CDR3 loop is CASSPPLQAGPGNTIYF. The CDR3 region has the DNA TGTGCCAGCAGCCCTCCCCTGCAGGCAGGGCCTGGAAACACCATATATTTT.

A single count supports this clone. The chain links TRBV27 to TRBJ1-3; TRBD1 is a possible D gene (5 bases). This CDR3 region has 15 residues. Trimming stripped 3 bases from V and 3 bases from J, with 12 bases between. Germline values: CDR1 MNHEY, CDR2 SMNVEV (reference sequence). Here the CDR3 reads CASSLRGGGGNTIYF. The CDR3 DNA follows: TGTGCCAGCAGTTTGAGGGGCGGGGGTGGAAACACCATATATTTT.

This chain uses TRBV11-1 with TRBJ2-1; D call uncertain. Germline CDR1 reads SGHAT; CDR2 reads FQDESV (reference sequence). The length of the CDR3 is 12 residues. Between the trimmed V and J ends, which lost 5 bases and 4 bases, there was a span of 6 bases. CDR3 coding DNA: TGTGCCAGCAGCGCGATTTACAATGAGCAGTTCTTC. This encodes CASSAIYNEQFF.

The rearrangement links TRBV5-1 to TRBJ1-2; 11 nucleotides agree with TRBD1. J gave up 5 bases and V 4 bases, and 7 bases lay outside the gene matches. Germline loops: CDR1 SGHRS, CDR2 YFSETQ. The CDR3 runs to 15 residues. The CDR3 here is CASSPSGTGGYGYTF. The CDR3, as DNA: TGCGCCAGCAGCCCCTCCGGGACAGGGGGTTATGGCTACACCTTC.

This chain links TRBV5-5 with TRBJ2-2; D might be TRBD1 (6 bases). The germline V gene encodes CDR1 SGHKS and CDR2 YYEKEE (reference sequence). Trimming took 4 bases from V and 3 from J, leaving 10 bases between them. This CDR3 comprises 14 residues. The CDR3 DNA is TGTGCCAGCAGCAAGGGACAAGACACCGGGGAGCTGTTTTTT. Translating gives CASSKGQDTGELFF.

This clone was detected once. The J gene is TRBJ2-1, the V gene TRBV12-5, with D unresolved. The CDR3 runs 11 residues. Germline CDR1 reads LGHNT; CDR2 reads FRNRAP. V lost 0 bases and J 13 bases, leaving 7 bases between the germline ends. The CDR3 loop is CASGLVVEQFF. As DNA, the CDR3 is TGTGCTAGTGGTTTGGTAGTAGAACAGTTCTTC.

The gene calls are TRBV4-1 and TRBJ1-5; D is unclear. CDR3 length equals 16 residues. V lost 0 bases to trimming and J lost 0 bases, with 9 bases between them. Germline CDR1 reads MGHRA; CDR2 reads YSYEKL. This CDR3 reads CASSQEAGISNQPQHF. The CDR3 nucleotides are TGCGCCAGCAGCCAAGAAGCGGGGATTAGCAATCAGCCCCAGCATTTT.

The genes are TRBV18 and TRBJ2-5; no clear D gene. Trimming stripped 0 bases from V and 2 bases from J, with 7 bases between. Germline-derived CDR1 and CDR2 are KGHSH and LQKENI. The CDR3 has 14 amino acids. The CDR3 nucleotides are TGTGCCAGCTCACCACCGTCCCGGCAAGAGACCCAGTACTTC. Translating gives CASSPPSRQETQYF.

This clone was seen once. The chain couples TRBV11-2 to TRBJ1-4; D unresolved. Germline V CDR1 and CDR2: SGHAT, FQNNGV. V was cut by 5 bases and J by 0 bases, with 13 bases left in between. The length of the CDR3 is 16 residues. CDR3 bases: TGTGCCAGCAGCCCCCCCGGGATCCCAACTAATGAAAAACTGTTTTTT. This sequence encodes CASSPPGIPTNEKLFF.

This sequence joins TRBV3-1 (or the pseudogene TRBV3-2) and TRBJ1-6; D is unresolved. The CDR3 is 14 residues long. With 2 bases removed from V and 9 bases from J, the gap between germline ends came to 11 bases. Germline loops: CDR1 LGHDT, CDR2 YNNKEL (reference sequence). In nucleotides, the CDR3 is TGTGCCAGCAGCCAACCCCAGCCTAGTTCACCCCTCCACTTT. This encodes CASSQPQPSSPLHF.

The CDR3 loop reads CATSRDGPSGRPVPGELFF. The CDR3 nucleotides are TGTGCCACCAGCAGGGACGGTCCTAGCGGGAGGCCCGTCCCCGGGGAGCTGTTTTTT. The chain recombines TRBV15 with TRBJ2-2; 11 bases are shared with TRBD2. Germline V gene lookup returns CDR1 LNHNV and CDR2 YYDKDF (reference sequence). CDR3 size: 19 residues. V lost 3 bases to trimming and J lost 6 bases; unmatched junction nucleotides: 15.

The rearrangement links TRBV7-2 to TRBJ1-2; D gene unclear. CDR3 length: 15 residues. Trimming cost V 1 base and J 4 bases, with 13 bases left between them. CDR1 and CDR2 from the germline V gene are SGHTA and FQGNSA. The CDR3 loop is CASSLGAQVRYGYTF. CDR3 DNA sequence: TGTGCCAGCAGCTTAGGGGCCCAGGTTCGCTATGGCTACACCTTC. Full variable domain (missing parts from reference TRBV7-2 and TRBJ1-2): GAGVSQSPSNKVTEKGKDVELRCDPISGHTALYWYRQSLGQGLEFLIYFQGNSAPDKSGLPSDRFSAERTGGSVSTLTIQRTQQEDSAVYLCASSLGAQVRYGYTFGSGTRLTVV.

Only one count was recorded for this clone. The chain employs TRBV5-5 and TRBJ2-2; D not resolved. Trimming removed 1 base from V and 2 bases from J, with 12 bases in between. CDR1 and CDR2 from the germline V gene are SGHKS and YYEKEE (reference sequence). The CDR3 runs to 16 residues. CDR3 amino acids: CASSLPAGTNTGELFF. CDR3 DNA sequence: TGTGCCAGCAGCTTGCCCGCAGGCACCAACACCGGGGAGCTGTTTTTT.

The CDR3 loop is CASSLFSGGGTGELFF. The CDR3 DNA reads as TGTGCCAGCAGCTTATTTAGCGGGGGAGGCACCGGGGAGCTGTTTTTT. The rearrangement joins TRBV7-9 to TRBJ2-2, with 9 bases matching TRBD2. Trimming took 2 bases from V and 4 from J; bases not matched to a gene: 5. The V gene's germline CDR1 is SEHNR and CDR2 FQNEAQ (reference sequence). This CDR3 contains 16 residues.

The CDR3 reads CASSLGWGGEETQYF. The DNA for the CDR3 is TGCGCCAGCAGCCTCGGGTGGGGGGGCGAGGAGACCCAGTACTTC. V and J are TRBV5-1 and TRBJ2-5; tentatively, D is TRBD2 (7 bases). Germline loops: CDR1 SGHRS, CDR2 YFSETQ. The CDR3 covers 15 residues. The V end was cut by 4 bases, the J end by 5 bases, with 18 bases between.

The V gene is TRBV4-1, the J gene TRBJ2-5, with TRBD2 matching 11 bases. CDR3 length equals 17 residues. The V gene end was trimmed by 4 bases and the J gene end by 4 bases; junction bases not matched to a gene: 11. Per germline, CDR1 MGHRA and CDR2 YSYEKL. The CDR3 loop is CASSPSLAGGSGETQYF. CDR3 DNA: TGCGCCAGCAGCCCCTCCCTAGCGGGGGGTAGTGGAGAGACCCAGTACTTC.

The chain links TRBV4-2 to TRBJ1-2; D unresolved. V lost 1 base and J 8 bases, leaving 14 bases between the germline ends. CDR3 size: 14 residues. CDR1 is LGHNA, CDR2 YNFKEQ, per germline. The CDR3 nucleotides read TGTGCCAGCAGCCAAGCCGAGGTGTCGGAAGGCTACACCTTC. Encoded protein: CASSQAEVSEGYTF.